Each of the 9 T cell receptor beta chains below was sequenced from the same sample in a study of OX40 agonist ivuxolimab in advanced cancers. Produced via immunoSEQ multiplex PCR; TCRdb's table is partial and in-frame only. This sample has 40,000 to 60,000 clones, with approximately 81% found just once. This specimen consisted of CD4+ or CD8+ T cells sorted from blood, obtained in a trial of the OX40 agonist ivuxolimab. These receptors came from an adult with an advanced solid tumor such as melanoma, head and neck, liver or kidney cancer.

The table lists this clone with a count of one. This chain's CDR3 is CASSQDSDRGRGQPQHF. The CDR3 DNA is TGCGCCAGCAGCCAAGACTCCGACAGGGGGCGCGGTCAGCCCCAGCATTTT. The chain has TRBV4-3 and TRBJ1-5, with 10 bases lining up with TRBD1. Germline trimming cut 0 bases from V and 6 bases from J; bases unmatched to any gene: 8. Germline assignment: CDR1 LGHNA and CDR2 YSLEER. The CDR3 consists of 17 residues.

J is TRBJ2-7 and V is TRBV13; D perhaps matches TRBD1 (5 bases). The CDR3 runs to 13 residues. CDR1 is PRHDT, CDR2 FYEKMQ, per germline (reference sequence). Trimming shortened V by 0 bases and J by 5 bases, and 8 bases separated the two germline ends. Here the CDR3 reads CASSLGQANEQYV. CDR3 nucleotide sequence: TGTGCCAGCAGCTTAGGACAGGCTAACGAGCAGTACGTC.

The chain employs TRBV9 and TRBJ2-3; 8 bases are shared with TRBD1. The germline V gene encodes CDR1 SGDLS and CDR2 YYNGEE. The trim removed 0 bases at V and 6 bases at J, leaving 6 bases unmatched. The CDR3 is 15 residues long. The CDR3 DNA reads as TGTGCCAGCAGCGTAGGGAGCTCAGGGGGCGATACGCAGTATTTT. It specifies CASSVGSSGGDTQYF.

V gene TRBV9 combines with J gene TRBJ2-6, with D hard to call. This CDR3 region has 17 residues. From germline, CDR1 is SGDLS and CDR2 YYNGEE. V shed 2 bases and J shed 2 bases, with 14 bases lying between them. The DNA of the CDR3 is TGTGCCAGCAGCGTCTCCCTCTCCTTGGCTGGGGCCAACGTCCTGACTTTC. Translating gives CASSVSLSLAGANVLTF. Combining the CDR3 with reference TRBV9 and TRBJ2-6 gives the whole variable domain DSGVTQTPKHLITATGQRVTLRCSPRSGDLSVYWYQQSLDQGLQFLIQYYNGEERAKGNILERFSAQQFPDLHSELNLSSLELGDSALYFCASSVSLSLAGANVLTFGAGSRLTVL.

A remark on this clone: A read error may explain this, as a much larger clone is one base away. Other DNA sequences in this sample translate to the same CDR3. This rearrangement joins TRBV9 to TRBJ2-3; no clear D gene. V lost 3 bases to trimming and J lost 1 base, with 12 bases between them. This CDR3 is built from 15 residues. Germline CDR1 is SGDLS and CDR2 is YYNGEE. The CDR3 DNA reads TGTGCCAGCAGCGATGGGCCCGAAGGCACAGATACGCAGTATTTT. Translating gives CASSDGPEGTDTQYF.

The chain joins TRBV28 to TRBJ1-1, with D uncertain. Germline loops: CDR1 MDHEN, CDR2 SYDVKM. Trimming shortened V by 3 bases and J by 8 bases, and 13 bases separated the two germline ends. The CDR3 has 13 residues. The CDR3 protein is CASSFGGLSEAFF. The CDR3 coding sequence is TGTGCCAGCAGTTTTGGCGGGCTGTCCGAAGCTTTCTTT.

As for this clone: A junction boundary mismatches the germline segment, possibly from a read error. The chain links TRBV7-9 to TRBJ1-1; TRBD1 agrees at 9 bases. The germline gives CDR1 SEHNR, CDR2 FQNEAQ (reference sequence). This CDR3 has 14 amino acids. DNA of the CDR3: TGCGCCAGCAGCCAGGGACAGGGTTACACTGAAGCTTTCTTT. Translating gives CASSQGQGYTEAFF. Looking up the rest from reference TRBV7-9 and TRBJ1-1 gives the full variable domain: DTGVSQNPRHKITKRGQNVTFRCDPISEHNRLYWYRQTLGQGPEFLTYFQNEAQLEKSRLLSDRFSAERPKGSFSTLEIQRTEQGDSAMYLCASSQGQGYTEAFFGQGTRLTVV.

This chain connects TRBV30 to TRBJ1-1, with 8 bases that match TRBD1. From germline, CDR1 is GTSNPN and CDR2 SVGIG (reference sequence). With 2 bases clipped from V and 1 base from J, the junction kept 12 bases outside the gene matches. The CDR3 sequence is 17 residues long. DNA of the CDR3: TGTGCCTGGAGTCCTGGACAGGGAGGCTATGAGAACACTGAAGCTTTCTTT. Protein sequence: CAWSPGQGGYENTEAFF.

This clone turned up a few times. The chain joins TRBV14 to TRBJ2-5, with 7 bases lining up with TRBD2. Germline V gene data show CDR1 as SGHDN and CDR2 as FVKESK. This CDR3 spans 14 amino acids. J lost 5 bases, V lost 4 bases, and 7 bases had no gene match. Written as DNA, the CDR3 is TGTGCCAGCAGCCTCTGGGAGGGGCCGGAGACCCAGTACTTC. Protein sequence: CASSLWEGPETQYF.